A selection of T cell receptor beta chains follows, all from one sample in a study of beta chain features in type 1 diabetes. This table comes from immunoSEQ multiplex PCR, and its TCRdb copy is limited to in-frame clones, with some not included. Of around 260,000 clones in the sample, around 21% are singletons; the top ten hold less than 0.035%. The sequencing input was naive CD4+ T cells from blood. The receptors originated from a woman aged 40 to 49 with type 1 diabetes. CDR3s include the opening cysteine and the closing phenylalanine or tryptophan. D genes are given only for firm matches. The size entry is marked missing in some rows and otherwise reads once, few, many or a size class.

TGTGCCAGCAGTCTCGACGGGTACGAGCAGTACTTC,CASSLDGYEQYF,.,TRBJ2-7,TRBV28,12,.
TGCGCCAGCAGCCAAGTAGCGGGGACCACCTACGAGCAGTACTTC,CASSQVAGTTYEQYF,few,TRBJ2-7,TRBV4-3,15,TRBD2
TGTGCCAGCAGCTTCGGGGACAGGGCCCGCACTGAAGCTTTCTTT,CASSFGDRARTEAFF,few,TRBJ1-1,TRBV7-6,15,TRBD1
TGTGCCAGCAGAGCGGGAGGACAAGAGACCCAGTACTTC,CASRAGGQETQYF,.,TRBJ2-5,TRBV2,13,TRBD2
TGTGCCAGCAGTTACAGCTATGGCTACACCTTC,CASSYSYGYTF,.,TRBJ1-2,TRBV2,11,.
TGTGCCAGCAGTGAGAGCGGGGGTAACAATGAGCAGTTCTTC,CASSESGGNNEQFF,once,TRBJ2-1,TRBV25-1,14,TRBD2
TGTGCCAGCAGCTCAAGACAGGGGGCTAACTATGGCTACACCTTC,CASSSRQGANYGYTF,.,TRBJ1-2,TRBV28,15,TRBD1
TGTGCCACCAGCGCCCAACAGGGTCAGGGAGCTTTCTTT,CATSAQQGQGAFF,.,TRBJ1-1,TRBV15,13,.
TGTGCCAGCAGCTTGGGCCTAGCGGAGAGGTCCTCCTACGAGCAGTACTTC,CASSLGLAERSSYEQYF,few,TRBJ2-7,TRBV5-6,17,TRBD2
TGTGCCAGCAGCCCCGCGGTGAGCTCCTACAATGAGCAGTTCTTC,CASSPAVSSYNEQFF,.,TRBJ2-1,TRBV5-4,15,.
TGTGCCAGCAGCCCCGGGACAGGGTCGTACCAAGAGACCCAGTACTTC,CASSPGTGSYQETQYF,few,TRBJ2-5,TRBV7-2,16,TRBD1
TGCGCCAGCAGCCAAGGACATACGACTAACTATGGCTACACCTTC,CASSQGHTTNYGYTF,.,TRBJ1-2,TRBV4-1,15,.
TGCGCCAGCAGCCAAGCCGGGACAGGGTACTCTGGAAACACCATATATTTT,CASSQAGTGYSGNTIYF,.,TRBJ1-3,TRBV4-3,17,TRBD1
TGTGCCAGCAGTCCCTACTATGGCTACACCTTC,CASSPYYGYTF,few,TRBJ1-2,TRBV2,11,.
TGTGCCAGCAGCCCAGGACAGGGAGAATACTATGGCTACACCTTC,CASSPGQGEYYGYTF,.,TRBJ1-2,TRBV9,15,TRBD1
TGTGCCAGCAGGGCAGGGGTTAATGAGCAGTTCTTC,CASRAGVNEQFF,.,TRBJ2-1,TRBV7-2,12,.
TGTGCCAGCAAGACGGACACCGATGGAAACACCATATATTTT,CASKTDTDGNTIYF,few,TRBJ1-3,TRBV7-9,14,.
TGTGCCAGCTCGCCCCTAGCGGGAGGGCTAAATGAGCAGTTCTTC,CASSPLAGGLNEQFF,.,TRBJ2-1,TRBV18,15,TRBD2
TGTGCCTGGAGCGCACGACCCGGGGTTCTCCAGCCCCAGCATTTT,CAWSARPGVLQPQHF,.,TRBJ1-5,TRBV30,15,.
TGTGCCAGCAGTGAACGGGGGGCTTGGACTGAAGCTTTCTTT,CASSERGAWTEAFF,few,TRBJ1-1,TRBV25-1,14,.
TGCGCCAGCAGCTGGACTAGCGGGGAATACAATGAGCAGTTCTTC,CASSWTSGEYNEQFF,few,TRBJ2-1,TRBV5-1,15,TRBD2
TGTGCCAGCAGTCCTAGCGGGGGGAATGAGCAGTTCTTC,CASSPSGGNEQFF,few,TRBJ2-1,TRBV6-4,13,TRBD2
TGCGCCAGCAGCTTGGACAGGGGGGACACTGAAGCTTTCTTT,CASSLDRGDTEAFF,few,TRBJ1-1,TRBV5-1,14,TRBD1
TGTGCCAGCAGCTTCGGAGGGGGGGCCCTGGGGGGCTACACCTTC,CASSFGGGALGGYTF,.,TRBJ1-2,TRBV7-9,15,.
TGCAGCGTTGTAGAGGGGGCGCCTGGTGAAGCTTTCTTT,CSVVEGAPGEAFF,.,TRBJ1-1,TRBV29-1,13,TRBD1
TGTGCCAGCAGTGAAGAAGGACAGGGTGGCGAGACCCAGTACTTC,CASSEEGQGGETQYF,.,TRBJ2-5,TRBV2,15,TRBD1
TGTGCCTGGAGTGGCGGGAGTCGGACCTACGAGCAGTACTTC,CAWSGGSRTYEQYF,.,TRBJ2-7,TRBV30,14,TRBD2
TGTGCCAGCAGCCCGACCGGGACTAGCGGAAGCACAGATACGCAGTATTTT,CASSPTGTSGSTDTQYF,.,TRBJ2-3,TRBV7-3,17,TRBD2
TGTGCCAGTAGTCCTGGACAGGAGCAGTTCTTC,CASSPGQEQFF,.,TRBJ2-1,TRBV19,11,.
TGCGCCAGCAGCTTGGCCGGTGAAGCTTTCTTT,CASSLAGEAFF,.,TRBJ1-1,TRBV5-1,11,.
TGCAGTGCTAGAGATGCGGGGGAGGCTTTCTTT,CSARDAGEAFF,few,TRBJ1-1,TRBV20-1,11,.
TGTGCCAGCATCCAGTTTGGACTAGCGGGAGACGACGAGCAGTACTTC,CASIQFGLAGDDEQYF,few,TRBJ2-7,TRBV5-8,16,TRBD2
TGCGCCAGCAGCAGAAGACAGGGGGCAGGGGACGAGCAGTACTTC,CASSRRQGAGDEQYF,.,TRBJ2-7,TRBV5-1,15,TRBD1
TGTGCCAGCAGCGCGGCGGGGGTCAGCCAAGAGACCCAGTACTTC,CASSAAGVSQETQYF,.,TRBJ2-5,TRBV9,15,TRBD2
TGCGCCAGCAGCTTGGTGAACAGGGGTACAGATACGCAGTATTTT,CASSLVNRGTDTQYF,few,TRBJ2-3,TRBV5-1,15,TRBD1
TGTGCCAGCAGTTTGAGGGACAATCAGCCCCAGCATTTT,CASSLRDNQPQHF,.,TRBJ1-5,TRBV6-5,13,.
TGTGCCAGCAGCGTAGCCGTCGGGGAGACCCAGTACTTC,CASSVAVGETQYF,few,TRBJ2-5,TRBV9,13,.
TGTGCCAGCTCAGGGCAGGGCCTTAATCAGCCCCAGCATTTT,CASSGQGLNQPQHF,.,TRBJ1-5,TRBV18,14,.
TGCGCCAGCAGCCAAGAGCAGGGGAACACTGAAGCTTTCTTT,CASSQEQGNTEAFF,few,TRBJ1-1,TRBV4-3,14,.
TGCGCCAGCAGCCAAGATCGGAGAGTCCCCACCGGGGAGCTGTTTTTT,CASSQDRRVPTGELFF,.,TRBJ2-2,TRBV4-3,16,.
TGTGCCAGCAGTAAGGGGGGGCGTAGGAACACTGAAGCTTTCTTT,CASSKGGRRNTEAFF,.,TRBJ1-1,TRBV6-5,15,.
TGTGCCGCCCGGGACAGGGGATCGGACACTGAAGCTTTCTTT,CAARDRGSDTEAFF,.,TRBJ1-1,TRBV7-3,14,TRBD1
TGTGCCAGCAGCTTGAGGGGACTAGCGGGACCCTACAATGAGCAGTTCTTC,CASSLRGLAGPYNEQFF,few,TRBJ2-1,TRBV5-4,17,TRBD2
TGCGCCAGCAGCAGTCAGGGGGACACTGAAGCTTTCTTT,CASSSQGDTEAFF,.,TRBJ1-1,TRBV4-3,13,TRBD1
TGCGCCAGCACGGATCAGGGGAGCTACGAGCAGTACTTC,CASTDQGSYEQYF,few,TRBJ2-7,TRBV5-1,13,.
TGCGCCAGCAGCCAAGAGGAAGGACAGTGGGACACCATATATTTT,CASSQEEGQWDTIYF,.,TRBJ1-3,TRBV4-1,15,.
TGTGCCAGCAAGGGGGGGGGACAGGTGAACACCGGGGAGCTGTTTTTT,CASKGGGQVNTGELFF,few,TRBJ2-2,TRBV2,16,.
TGTGCCAGCAGCTGGACTAGCGGGGGGCCAACCCGGCCAGATACGCAGTATTTT,CASSWTSGGPTRPDTQYF,.,TRBJ2-3,TRBV7-2,18,TRBD2
TGTGCCAGCAGTGGGGAGGAGTTCTACGAGCAGTACTTC,CASSGEEFYEQYF,.,TRBJ2-7,TRBV2,13,.
TGTGCCAGCAGCTTGGTTGGACTAGCGGAAGATGAGCAGTTCTTC,CASSLVGLAEDEQFF,few,TRBJ2-1,TRBV5-4,15,TRBD2
TGTGCCAGCAGCGTGAGGGAGGACAATGAGCAGTTCTTC,CASSVREDNEQFF,.,TRBJ2-1,TRBV9,13,.
TGTGCCAGCAGCAGGGGACAGCCCTACTATGGCTACACCTTC,CASSRGQPYYGYTF,.,TRBJ1-2,TRBV5-6,14,TRBD1